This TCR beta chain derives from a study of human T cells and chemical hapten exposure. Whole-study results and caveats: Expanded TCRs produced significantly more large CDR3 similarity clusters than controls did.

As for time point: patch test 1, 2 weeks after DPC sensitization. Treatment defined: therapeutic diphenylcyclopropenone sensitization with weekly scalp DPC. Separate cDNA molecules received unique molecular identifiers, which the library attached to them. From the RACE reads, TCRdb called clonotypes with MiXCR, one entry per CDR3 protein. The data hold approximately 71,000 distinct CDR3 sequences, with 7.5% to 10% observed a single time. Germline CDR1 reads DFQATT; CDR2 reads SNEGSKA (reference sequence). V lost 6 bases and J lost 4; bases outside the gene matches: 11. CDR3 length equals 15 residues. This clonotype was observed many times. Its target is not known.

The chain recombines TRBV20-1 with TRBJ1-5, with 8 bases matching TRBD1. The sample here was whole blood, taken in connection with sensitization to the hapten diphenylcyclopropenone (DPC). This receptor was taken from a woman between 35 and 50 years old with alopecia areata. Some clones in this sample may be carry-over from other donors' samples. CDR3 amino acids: CSARTGNVGNQPQHF. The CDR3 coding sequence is TGCAGTGCCAGGACAGGGAATGTGGGGAATCAGCCCCAGCATTTT.